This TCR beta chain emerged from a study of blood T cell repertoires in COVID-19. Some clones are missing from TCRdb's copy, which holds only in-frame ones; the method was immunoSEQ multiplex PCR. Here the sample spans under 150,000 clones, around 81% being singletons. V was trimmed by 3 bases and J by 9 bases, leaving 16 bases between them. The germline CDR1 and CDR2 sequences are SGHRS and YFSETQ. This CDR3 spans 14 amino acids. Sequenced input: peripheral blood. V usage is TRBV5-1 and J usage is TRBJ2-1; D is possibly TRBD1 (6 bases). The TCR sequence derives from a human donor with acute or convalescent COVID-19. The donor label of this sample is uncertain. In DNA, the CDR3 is TGCGCCAGCAGCTCCGGACAGTATAGGGGTGAGCAGTTCTTC. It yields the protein CASSSGQYRGEQFF.